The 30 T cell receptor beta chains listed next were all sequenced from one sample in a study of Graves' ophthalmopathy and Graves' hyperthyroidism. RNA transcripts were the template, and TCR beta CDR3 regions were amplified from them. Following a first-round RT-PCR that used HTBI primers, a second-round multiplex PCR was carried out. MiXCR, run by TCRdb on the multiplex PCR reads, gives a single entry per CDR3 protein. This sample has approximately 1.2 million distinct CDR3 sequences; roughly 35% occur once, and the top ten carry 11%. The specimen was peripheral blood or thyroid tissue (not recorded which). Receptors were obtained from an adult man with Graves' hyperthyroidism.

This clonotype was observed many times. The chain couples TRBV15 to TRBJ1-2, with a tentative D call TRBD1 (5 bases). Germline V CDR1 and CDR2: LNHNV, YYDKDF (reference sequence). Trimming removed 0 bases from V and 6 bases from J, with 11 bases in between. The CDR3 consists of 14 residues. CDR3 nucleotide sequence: TGTGCCACCAGCAGAGAACGGGGGGAGGATGGCTACACCTTC. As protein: CATSRERGEDGYTF.

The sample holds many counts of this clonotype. The CDR3 spells CASSQDDTDTEAFF. CDR3 sequence (DNA): TGTGCCAGCAGCCAAGATGACACAGACACTGAAGCTTTCTTT. V and J are TRBV4-2 and TRBJ1-1; unclear D gene. Trimming took off 0 bases at V and 3 bases at J, with 8 bases between the two ends. Germline V gene data show CDR1 as LGHNA and CDR2 as YNFKEQ. This CDR3 spans 14 amino acids.

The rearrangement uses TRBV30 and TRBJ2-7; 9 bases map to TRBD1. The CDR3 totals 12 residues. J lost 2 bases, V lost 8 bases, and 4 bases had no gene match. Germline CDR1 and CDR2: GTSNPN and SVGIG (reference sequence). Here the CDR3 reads CARGDRAYEQYF. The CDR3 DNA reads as TGTGCCCGCGGGGACAGGGCCTACGAGCAGTACTTC.

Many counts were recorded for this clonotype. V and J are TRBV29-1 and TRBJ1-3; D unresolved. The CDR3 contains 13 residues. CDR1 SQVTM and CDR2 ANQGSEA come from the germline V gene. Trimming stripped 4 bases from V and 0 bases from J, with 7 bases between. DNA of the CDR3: TGCAGCGTTGTACTTCGCTCTGGAAACACCATATATTTT. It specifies CSVVLRSGNTIYF.

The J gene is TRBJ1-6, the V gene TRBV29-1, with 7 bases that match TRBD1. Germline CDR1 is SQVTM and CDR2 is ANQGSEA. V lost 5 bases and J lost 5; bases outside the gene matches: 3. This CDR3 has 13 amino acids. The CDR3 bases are TGCAGCGTTAGGGACAGAGATAATTCACCCCTCCACTTT. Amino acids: CSVRDRDNSPLHF.

The CDR3: CASTRGGELFF. The CDR3 DNA sequence: TGTGCCAGCACAAGGGGCGGGGAGCTGTTTTTT. The gene calls are TRBV6-5 and TRBJ2-2; perhaps TRBD1 as D (5 bases). This CDR3 is built from 11 residues. The germline V gene has CDR1 MNHEY and CDR2 SVGAGI. Trimming took off 7 bases at V and 7 bases at J, with 7 bases between the two ends.

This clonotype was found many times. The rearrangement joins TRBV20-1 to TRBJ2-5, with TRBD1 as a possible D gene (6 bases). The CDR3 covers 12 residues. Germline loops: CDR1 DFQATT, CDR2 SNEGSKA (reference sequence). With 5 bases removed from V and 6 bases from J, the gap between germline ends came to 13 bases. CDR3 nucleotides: TGCAGTGCTTACCTCAGGGGACAGACCCAGTACTTC. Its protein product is CSAYLRGQTQYF.

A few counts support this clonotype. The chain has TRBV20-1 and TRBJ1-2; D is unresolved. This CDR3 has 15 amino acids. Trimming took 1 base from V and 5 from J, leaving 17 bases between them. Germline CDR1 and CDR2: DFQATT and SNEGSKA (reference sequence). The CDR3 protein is CSARAVQPREYGYTF. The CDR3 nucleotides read TGCAGTGCTAGAGCAGTACAGCCACGAGAGTATGGCTACACCTTC.

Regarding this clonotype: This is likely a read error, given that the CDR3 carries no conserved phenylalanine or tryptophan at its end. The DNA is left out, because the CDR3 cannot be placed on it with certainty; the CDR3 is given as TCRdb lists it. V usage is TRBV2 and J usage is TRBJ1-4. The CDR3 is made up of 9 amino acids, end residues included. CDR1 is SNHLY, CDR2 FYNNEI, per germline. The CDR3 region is CASSGGGVD.

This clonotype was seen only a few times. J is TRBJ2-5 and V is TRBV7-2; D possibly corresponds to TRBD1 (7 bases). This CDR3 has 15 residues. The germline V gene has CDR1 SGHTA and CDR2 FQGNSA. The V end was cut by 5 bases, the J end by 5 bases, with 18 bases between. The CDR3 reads CASSPYGQEGETQYF. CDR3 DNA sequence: TGTGCCAGCAGCCCCTACGGACAGGAGGGTGAGACCCAGTACTTC.

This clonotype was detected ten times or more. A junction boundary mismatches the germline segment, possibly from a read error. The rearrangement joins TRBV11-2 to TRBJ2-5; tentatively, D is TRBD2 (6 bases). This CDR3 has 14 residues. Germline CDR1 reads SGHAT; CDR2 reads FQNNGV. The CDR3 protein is CASRLGTGQETQYF. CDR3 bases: TGTGCCAGCAGGTTAGGGACTGGCCAAGAGACCCAGTACTTC.

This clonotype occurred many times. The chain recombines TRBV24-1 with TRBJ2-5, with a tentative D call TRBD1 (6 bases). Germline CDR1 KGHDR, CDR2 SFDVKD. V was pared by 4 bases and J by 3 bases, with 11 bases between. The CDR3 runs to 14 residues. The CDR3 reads CATSETGLKETQYF. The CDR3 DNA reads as TGTGCCACCAGTGAGACAGGTTTAAAAGAGACCCAGTACTTC.

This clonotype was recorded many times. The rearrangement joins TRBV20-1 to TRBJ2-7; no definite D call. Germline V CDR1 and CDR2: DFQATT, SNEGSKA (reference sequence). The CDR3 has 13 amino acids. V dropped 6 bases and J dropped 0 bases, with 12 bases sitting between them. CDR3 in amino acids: CSATRTVSYEQYF. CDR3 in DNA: TGCAGTGCCACAAGGACCGTCTCCTACGAGCAGTACTTC.

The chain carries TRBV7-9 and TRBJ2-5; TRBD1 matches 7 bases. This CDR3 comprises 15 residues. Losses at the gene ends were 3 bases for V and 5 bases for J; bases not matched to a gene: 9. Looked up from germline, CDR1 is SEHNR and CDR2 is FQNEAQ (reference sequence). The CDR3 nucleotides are TGTGCCAGCAGCTTTACCCCGACGACAGGGGAGACCCAGTACTTC. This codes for CASSFTPTTGETQYF.

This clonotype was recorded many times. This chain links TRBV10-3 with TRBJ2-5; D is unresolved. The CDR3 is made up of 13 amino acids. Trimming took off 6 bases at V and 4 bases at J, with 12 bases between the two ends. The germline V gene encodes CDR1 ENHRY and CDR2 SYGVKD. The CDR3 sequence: CAISVVGAETQYF. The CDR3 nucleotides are TGTGCCATCAGCGTCGTGGGTGCAGAGACCCAGTACTTC.

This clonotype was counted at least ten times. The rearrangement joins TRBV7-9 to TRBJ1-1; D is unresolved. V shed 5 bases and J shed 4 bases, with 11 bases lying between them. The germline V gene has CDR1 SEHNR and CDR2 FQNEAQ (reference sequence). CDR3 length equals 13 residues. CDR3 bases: TGTGCCAGCAGCCCACTCGTGGCCACTGAAGCTTTCTTT. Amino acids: CASSPLVATEAFF.

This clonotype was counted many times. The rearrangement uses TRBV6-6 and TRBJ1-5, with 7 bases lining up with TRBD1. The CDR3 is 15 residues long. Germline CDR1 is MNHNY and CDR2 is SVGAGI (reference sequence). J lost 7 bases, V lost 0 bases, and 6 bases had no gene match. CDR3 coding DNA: TGTGCCAGCAGTTACTCTACAGGGGACCGGCAGCCCCAGCATTTT. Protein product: CASSYSTGDRQPQHF.

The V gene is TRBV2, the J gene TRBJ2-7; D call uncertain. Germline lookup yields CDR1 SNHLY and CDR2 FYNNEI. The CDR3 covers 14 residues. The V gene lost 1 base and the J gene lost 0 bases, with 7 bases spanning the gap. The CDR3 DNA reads TGTGCCAGCAGTGAAGGACTGGGCTCCTACGAGCAGTACTTC. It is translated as CASSEGLGSYEQYF.

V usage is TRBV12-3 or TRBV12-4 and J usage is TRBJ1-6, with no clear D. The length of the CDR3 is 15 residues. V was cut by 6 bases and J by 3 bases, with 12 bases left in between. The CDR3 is CASSSDIGYNSPLHF. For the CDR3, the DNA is TGTGCCAGCAGCTCCGACATTGGCTATAATTCACCCCTCCACTTT.

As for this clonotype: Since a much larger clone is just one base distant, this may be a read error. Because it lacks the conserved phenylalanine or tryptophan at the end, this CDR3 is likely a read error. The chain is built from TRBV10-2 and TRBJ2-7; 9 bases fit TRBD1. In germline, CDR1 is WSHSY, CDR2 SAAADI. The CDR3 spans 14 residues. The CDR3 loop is CASTNGDRVYEQYL. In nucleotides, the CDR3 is TGTGCCAGCACTAACGGGGACAGGGTCTACGAGCAGTACCTC.

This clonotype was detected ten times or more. CDR3 in DNA: TGCAGCGTTAGGAGCACCTACGAGCAGTACTTC. Protein product: CSVRSTYEQYF. The rearrangement joins TRBV29-1 to TRBJ2-7, with D unclear. V was pared by 5 bases and J by 2 bases, with 7 bases between. Germline CDR1 SQVTM, CDR2 ANQGSEA. This CDR3 spans 11 amino acids.

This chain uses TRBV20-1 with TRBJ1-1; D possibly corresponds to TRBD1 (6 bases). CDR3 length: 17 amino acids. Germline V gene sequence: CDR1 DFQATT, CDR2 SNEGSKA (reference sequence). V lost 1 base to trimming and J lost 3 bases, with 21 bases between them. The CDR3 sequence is CSARGTEQGPEDTEAFF. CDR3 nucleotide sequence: TGCAGTGCTAGAGGTACTGAACAGGGTCCCGAGGACACTGAAGCTTTCTTT.

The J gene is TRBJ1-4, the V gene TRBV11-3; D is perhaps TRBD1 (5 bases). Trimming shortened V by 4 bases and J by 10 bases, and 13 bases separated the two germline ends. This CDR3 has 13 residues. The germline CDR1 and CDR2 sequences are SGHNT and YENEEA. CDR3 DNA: TGTGCCAGCAGCTCCGTGGACGGGGGAAAACTGTTTTTT. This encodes CASSSVDGGKLFF. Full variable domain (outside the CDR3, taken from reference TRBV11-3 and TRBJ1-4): EAGVVQSPRYKIIEKKQPVAFWCNPISGHNTLYWYLQNLGQGPELLIRYENEEAVDDSQLPKDRFSAERLKGVDSTLKIQPAELGDSAVYLCASSSVDGGKLFFGSGTQLSVL.

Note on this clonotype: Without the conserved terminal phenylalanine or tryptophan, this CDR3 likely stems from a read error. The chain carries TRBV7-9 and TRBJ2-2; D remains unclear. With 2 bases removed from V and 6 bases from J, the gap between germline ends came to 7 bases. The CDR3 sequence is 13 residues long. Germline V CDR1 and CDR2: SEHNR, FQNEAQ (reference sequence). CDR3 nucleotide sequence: TGTGCCAGCAGCTTAAGAACGGCCGGGGAGCTGTTTGTT. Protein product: CASSLRTAGELFV.

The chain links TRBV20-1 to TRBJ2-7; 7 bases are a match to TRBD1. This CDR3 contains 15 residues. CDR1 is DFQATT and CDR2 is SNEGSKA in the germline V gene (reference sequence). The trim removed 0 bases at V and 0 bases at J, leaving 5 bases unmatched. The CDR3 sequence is CSAREGQLSSYEQYF. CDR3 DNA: TGCAGTGCTAGAGAGGGACAGTTGAGCTCCTACGAGCAGTACTTC.

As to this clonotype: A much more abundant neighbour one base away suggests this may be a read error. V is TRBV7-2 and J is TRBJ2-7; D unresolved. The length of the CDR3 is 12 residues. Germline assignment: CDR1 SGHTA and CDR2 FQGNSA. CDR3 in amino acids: CASKRTSYKQYF. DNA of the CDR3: TGTGCCAGCAAGCGTACGTCCTACAAGCAGTACTTC.

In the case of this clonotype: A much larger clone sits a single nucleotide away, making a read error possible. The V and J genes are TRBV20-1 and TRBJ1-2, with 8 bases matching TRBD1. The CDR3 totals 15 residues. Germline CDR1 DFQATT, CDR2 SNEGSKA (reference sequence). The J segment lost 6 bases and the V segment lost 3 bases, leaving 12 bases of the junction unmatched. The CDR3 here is CSASSTATGVHGYTF. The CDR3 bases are TGCAGTGCTAGTTCCACTGCGACAGGGGTACATGGCTACACCTTC.

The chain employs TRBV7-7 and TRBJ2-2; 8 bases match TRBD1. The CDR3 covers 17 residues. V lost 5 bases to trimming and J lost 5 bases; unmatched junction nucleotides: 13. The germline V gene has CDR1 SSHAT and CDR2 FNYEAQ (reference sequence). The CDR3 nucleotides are TGTGCCAGCAGCCCCCTAAGCAGGGGGCAGGGTACCGGGGAGCTGTTTTTT. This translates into CASSPLSRGQGTGELFF. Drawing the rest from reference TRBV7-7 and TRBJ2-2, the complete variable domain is GAGVSQSPRYKVTKRGQDVTLRCDPISSHATLYWYQQALGQGPEFLTYFNYEAQPDKSGLPSDRFSAERPEGSISTLTIQRTEQRDSAMYRCASSPLSRGQGTGELFFGEGSRLTVL.

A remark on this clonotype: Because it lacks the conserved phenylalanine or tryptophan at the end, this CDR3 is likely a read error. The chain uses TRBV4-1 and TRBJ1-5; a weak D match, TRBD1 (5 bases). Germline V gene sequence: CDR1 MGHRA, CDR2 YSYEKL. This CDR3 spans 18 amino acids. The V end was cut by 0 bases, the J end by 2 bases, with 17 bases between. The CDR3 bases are TGCGCCAGCAGCCAAGATCCCCTAGGGCCCAGGGGCAATCAGCCCCAGCATCTT. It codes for CASSQDPLGPRGNQPQHL.

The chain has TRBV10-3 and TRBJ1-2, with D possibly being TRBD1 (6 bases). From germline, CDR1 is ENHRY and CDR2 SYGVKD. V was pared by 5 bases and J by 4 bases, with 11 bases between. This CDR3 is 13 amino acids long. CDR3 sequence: CAISYKGGYGYTF. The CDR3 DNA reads TGTGCCATCAGTTACAAAGGGGGCTATGGCTACACCTTC.